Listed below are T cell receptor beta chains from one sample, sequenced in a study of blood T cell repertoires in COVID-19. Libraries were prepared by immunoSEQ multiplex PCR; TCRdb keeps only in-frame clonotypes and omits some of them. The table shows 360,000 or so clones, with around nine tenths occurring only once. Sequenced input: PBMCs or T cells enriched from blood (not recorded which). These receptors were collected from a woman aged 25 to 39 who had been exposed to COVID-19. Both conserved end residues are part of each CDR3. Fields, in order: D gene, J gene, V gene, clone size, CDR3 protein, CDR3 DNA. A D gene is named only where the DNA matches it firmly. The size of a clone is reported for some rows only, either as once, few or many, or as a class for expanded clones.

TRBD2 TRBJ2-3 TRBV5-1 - CASSLEVGGSTDTQYF TGCGCCAGCAGCTTGGAGGTGGGAGGGAGCACAGATACGCAGTATTTT
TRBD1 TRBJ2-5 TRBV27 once CASSKRTGEYQETQYF TGTGCCAGCAGCAAACGGACAGGCGAGTACCAAGAGACCCAGTACTTC
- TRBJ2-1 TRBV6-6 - CASSYPGSEQFF TGTGCCAGCAGTTACCCGGGGAGTGAGCAGTTCTTC
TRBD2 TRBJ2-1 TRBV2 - CASSDFLRLAGGNEQFF TGTGCCAGCAGTGATTTCTTGCGACTAGCGGGAGGGAATGAGCAGTTCTTC
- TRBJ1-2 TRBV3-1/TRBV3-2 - CASSHKQGVIYGYTF TGTGCCAGCAGCCACAAACAGGGTGTGATCTATGGCTACACCTTC
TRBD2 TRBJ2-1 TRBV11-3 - CASSLAGLAGGSQQFF TGTGCCAGCAGCTTAGCGGGACTAGCGGGAGGGAGTCAGCAGTTCTTC
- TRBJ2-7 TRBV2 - CASRGHQSYEQYF TGTGCCAGCCGGGGACACCAATCCTACGAGCAGTACTTC
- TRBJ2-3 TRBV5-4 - CASSLDGLAWHTDTQYF TGTGCCAGCAGCTTGGATGGTCTTGCTTGGCACACAGATACGCAGTATTTT
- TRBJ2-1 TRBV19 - CASSIVGRQSSYNEQFF TGTGCCAGTAGTATAGTGGGCCGCCAAAGCTCCTACAATGAGCAGTTCTTC
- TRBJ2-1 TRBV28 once CASSLLRTEDNEQFF TGTGCCAGCAGTTTATTACGAACCGAGGATAATGAGCAGTTCTTC
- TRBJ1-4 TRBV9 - CASSVHGEKLFF TGTGCCAGCAGCGTCCACGGTGAAAAACTGTTTTTT
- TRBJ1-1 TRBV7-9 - CAGGGMVNTEAFF TGTGCCGGAGGCGGGATGGTCAACACTGAAGCTTTCTTT
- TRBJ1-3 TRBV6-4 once CASPPSSGNTIYF TGTGCCAGCCCCCCGAGCTCTGGAAACACCATATATTTT
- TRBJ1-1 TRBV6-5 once CASRQGTLVNTEAFF TGTGCCAGCAGGCAGGGTACTTTAGTGAACACTGAAGCTTTCTTT
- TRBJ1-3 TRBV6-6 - CASSYSTGFSGNTIYF TGTGCCAGCAGTTACTCGACAGGCTTCTCTGGAAACACCATATATTTT
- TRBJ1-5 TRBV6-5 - CASRQTRNQPQHF TGTGCCAGCAGACAGACTAGGAATCAGCCCCAGCATTTT
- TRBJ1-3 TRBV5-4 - CASSPGGVRSGNTIYF TGTGCCAGCAGCCCTGGCGGCGTCAGATCTGGAAACACCATATATTTT
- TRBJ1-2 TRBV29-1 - CSVRGGGYYGYTF TGCAGCGTCCGCGGGGGGGGCTACTATGGCTACACCTTC
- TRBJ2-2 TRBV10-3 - CAISESGLGRSSGELFF TGTGCCATCAGTGAATCCGGACTTGGGCGATCGTCCGGGGAGCTGTTTTTT
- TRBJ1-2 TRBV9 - CASSEAVYRLGDYGYTF TGTGCCAGCAGCGAGGCGGTTTACCGGCTCGGGGACTATGGCTACACCTTC
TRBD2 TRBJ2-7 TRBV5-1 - CASSASGAYEQYF TGCGCCAGCAGCGCTAGCGGGGCCTACGAGCAGTACTTC
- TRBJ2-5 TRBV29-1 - CSVGTPSPYF TGCAGCGTTGGGACACCTTCCCCGTACTTC
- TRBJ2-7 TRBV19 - CASSERDEQYF TGTGCCAGTAGTGAGCGCGACGAGCAGTACTTC
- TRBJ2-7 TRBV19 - CASSIAGGKNYEQYF TGTGCCAGTAGTATAGCGGGGGGCAAAAACTACGAGCAGTACTTC
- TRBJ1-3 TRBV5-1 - CASSRHTGENTIYF TGCGCCAGCAGCCGTCACACGGGGGAAAACACCATATATTTT
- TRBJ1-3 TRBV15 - CATSREAGPGNTIYF TGTGCCACCAGCAGAGAGGCAGGGCCTGGAAACACCATATATTTT
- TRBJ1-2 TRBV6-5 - CASTPTGNYGYTF TGTGCCAGCACCCCCACAGGGAACTATGGCTACACCTTC
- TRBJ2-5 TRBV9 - CASSGFGTSQETQYF TGTGCCAGCAGCGGGTTCGGAACTAGCCAAGAGACCCAGTACTTC
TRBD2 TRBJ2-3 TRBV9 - CASGLAGQYF TGTGCCTCTGGACTAGCGGGACAGTATTTT
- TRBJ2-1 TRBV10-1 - CASSPHRLGEQFF TGCGCCAGCAGCCCACATAGACTAGGGGAGCAGTTCTTC
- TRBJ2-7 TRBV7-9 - CASSLVQDGYEQYF TGTGCCAGCAGCTTAGTGCAGGATGGCTACGAGCAGTACTTC